This T cell receptor (beta chain) was captured in a study of blood T cell repertoires in COVID-19. The wider study: Samples representing acute and convalescent COVID-19 were sourced from the United States, Italy and Spain.

TCRdb's table, derived via immunoSEQ multiplex PCR, lists solely in-frame clones and lacks some. Of around 140,000 clones listed, roughly 81% are singletons. Cohorts were assigned according to the clinical history that participants reported. This clone was detected a few times. J lost 0 bases, V lost 6 bases, and 4 bases had no gene match. The CDR3 is 15 amino acids. The V gene's germline CDR1 is LNHDA and CDR2 SQIVND (reference sequence). V usage is TRBV19 and J usage is TRBJ2-2; the match to TRBD1 covers 7 bases. This clonotype was sampled from a woman in her forties or fifties with acute COVID-19. The sample comprised PBMCs or T cells enriched from blood (not recorded which). CDR3 sequence (DNA): TGTGCCAGTAGAGGGGGCAGCTCGAACACCGGGGAGCTGTTTTTT. It codes for CASRGGSSNTGELFF.